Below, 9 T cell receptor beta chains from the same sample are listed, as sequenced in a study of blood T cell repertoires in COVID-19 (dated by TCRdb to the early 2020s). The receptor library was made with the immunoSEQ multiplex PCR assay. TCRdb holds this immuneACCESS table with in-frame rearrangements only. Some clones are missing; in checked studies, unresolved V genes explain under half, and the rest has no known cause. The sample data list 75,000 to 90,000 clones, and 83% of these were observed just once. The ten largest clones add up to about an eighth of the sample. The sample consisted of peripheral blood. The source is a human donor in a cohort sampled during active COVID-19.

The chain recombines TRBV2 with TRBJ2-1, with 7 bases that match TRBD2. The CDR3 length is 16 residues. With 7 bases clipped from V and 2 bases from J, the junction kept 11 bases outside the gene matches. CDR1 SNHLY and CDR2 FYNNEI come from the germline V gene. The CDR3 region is CASTLTLAAPYNEQFF. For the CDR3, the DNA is TGTGCCAGCACTCTTACCCTAGCGGCCCCCTACAATGAGCAGTTCTTC.

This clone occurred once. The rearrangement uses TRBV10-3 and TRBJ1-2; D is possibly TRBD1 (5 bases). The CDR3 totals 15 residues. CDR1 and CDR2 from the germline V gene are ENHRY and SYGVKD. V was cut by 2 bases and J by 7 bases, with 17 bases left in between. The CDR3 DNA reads TGTGCCATCAGTGAGCAGGGCGGTCCGCAGGGTGGCTACACCTTC. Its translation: CAISEQGGPQGGYTF.

CDR3: CASTPSRTGASSGEQYF. CDR3 DNA sequence: TGTGCCAGCACTCCTTCGAGGACAGGGGCGTCTTCGGGAGAGCAGTACTTC. The rearrangement joins TRBV7-9 to TRBJ2-7; 9 bases are shared with TRBD1. The V gene's germline CDR1 is SEHNR and CDR2 FQNEAQ (reference sequence). Losses at the gene ends were 7 bases for V and 7 bases for J; bases not matched to a gene: 20. This CDR3 is 17 amino acids long. Full variable domain (missing parts from reference TRBV7-9 and TRBJ2-7): DTGVSQNPRHKITKRGQNVTFRCDPISEHNRLYWYRQTLGQGPEFLTYFQNEAQLEKSRLLSDRFSAERPKGSFSTLEIQRTEQGDSAMYLCASTPSRTGASSGEQYFGPGTRLTVT.

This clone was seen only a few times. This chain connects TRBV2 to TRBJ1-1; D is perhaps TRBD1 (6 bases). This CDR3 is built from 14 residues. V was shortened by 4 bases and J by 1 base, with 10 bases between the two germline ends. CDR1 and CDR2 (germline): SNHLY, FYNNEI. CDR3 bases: TGTGCCAGCAGTGTCAGGGGTCGGAACACTGAAGCTTTCTTT. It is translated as CASSVRGRNTEAFF.

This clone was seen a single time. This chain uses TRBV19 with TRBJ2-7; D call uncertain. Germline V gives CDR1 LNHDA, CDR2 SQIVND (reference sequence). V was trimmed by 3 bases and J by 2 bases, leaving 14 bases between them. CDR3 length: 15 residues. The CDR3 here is CASSIWSNLAYEQYF. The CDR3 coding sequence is TGTGCCAGTAGTATTTGGAGTAACCTAGCCTACGAGCAGTACTTC.

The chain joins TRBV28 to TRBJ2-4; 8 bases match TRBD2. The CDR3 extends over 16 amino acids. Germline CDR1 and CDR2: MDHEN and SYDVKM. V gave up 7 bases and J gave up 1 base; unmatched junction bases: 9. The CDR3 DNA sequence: TGTGCCAGCACCAAGACGGGGGGGAAGGCCAAAAACATTCAGTACTTC. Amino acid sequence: CASTKTGGKAKNIQYF.

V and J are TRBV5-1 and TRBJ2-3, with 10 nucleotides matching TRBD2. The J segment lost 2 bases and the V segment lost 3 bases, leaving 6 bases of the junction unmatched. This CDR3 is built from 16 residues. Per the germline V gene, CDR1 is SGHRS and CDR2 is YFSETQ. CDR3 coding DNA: TGCGCCAGCAGCTCCCATAGCGGGGGGTCCACAGATACGCAGTATTTT. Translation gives CASSSHSGGSTDTQYF.

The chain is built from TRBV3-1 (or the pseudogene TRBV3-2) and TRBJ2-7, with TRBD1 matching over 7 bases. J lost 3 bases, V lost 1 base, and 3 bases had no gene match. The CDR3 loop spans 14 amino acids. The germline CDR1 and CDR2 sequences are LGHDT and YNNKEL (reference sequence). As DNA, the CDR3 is TGTGCCAGCAGCCAAGGGGACAGCTACTACGAGCAGTACTTC. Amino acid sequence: CASSQGDSYYEQYF.

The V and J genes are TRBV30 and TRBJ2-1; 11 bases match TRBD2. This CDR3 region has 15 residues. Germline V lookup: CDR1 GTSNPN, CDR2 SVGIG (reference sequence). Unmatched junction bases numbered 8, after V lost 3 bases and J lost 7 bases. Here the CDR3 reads CAWSKLAGVGNEQFF. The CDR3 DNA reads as TGTGCCTGGAGCAAACTAGCGGGAGTGGGTAATGAGCAGTTCTTC.